This T cell receptor beta chain was sequenced during a study of graft-versus-host responses after intestinal transplantation. Study overall: Every recipient underwent anti-thymocyte globulin induction, then tacrolimus and steroids for two to three years.

As to this clone: The antigen is undetermined.

Trimming removed 0 bases from V and 2 bases from J; junction bases left unmatched: 2. The CDR3 spans 14 residues. Germline V gene lookup returns CDR1 SGHDT and CDR2 YYEEEE. The data were produced by immunoSEQ multiplex PCR, yet TCRdb's version contains in-frame clones alone and is incomplete. This sample has more than 65,000 clones, with around 82% found just once. This specimen was unstimulated CD4+ T cells sorted from spleen or lymph node cells, taken before transplant. The genes are TRBV5-6 and TRBJ2-7, with TRBD1 matching over 7 bases. This TCR was recovered from a human donor who was the organ donor for an intestinal transplant. The DNA for the CDR3 is TGTGCCAGCAGCTTGGGGGACAGAGCCTACGAGCAGTACGTC. This gives the protein CASSLGDRAYEQYV.